These T cell receptor beta chains were read from a single sample in a study of beta chain features in type 1 diabetes. Profiled with immunoSEQ multiplex PCR; TCRdb holds only in-frame clones, not every one. The sample includes under 150,000 clones, roughly a sixth of them seen just once. Input material: central memory CD4+ T cells from blood. The source of these receptors is a young man with type 1 diabetes. Both conserved end residues are part of each CDR3. The D gene is left open where the match is weak. A row's size may be missing; if present it is once, few, many or a size class.

TRBV5-1	TRBJ2-5	TRBD2	few	CASAGGDIQETQYF	TGCGCCAGCGCCGGGGGGGACATCCAAGAGACCCAGTACTTC
TRBV4-2	TRBJ2-3	TRBD2	few	CASSQDLWTSGGADTQYF	TGTGCCAGCAGCCAAGACCTGTGGACTAGCGGGGGGGCAGATACGCAGTATTTT
TRBV4-2	TRBJ2-1	NA	many	CASRQGYYNEQFF	TGTGCCAGTCGGCAGGGGTACTACAATGAGCAGTTCTTC
TRBV5-4	TRBJ2-5	TRBD1	NA	CASSQKTGGETQYF	TGTGCCAGCAGCCAAAAGACAGGGGGAGAGACCCAGTACTTC
TRBV18	TRBJ2-3	NA	NA	CASSHGTPDTQYF	TGTGCCAGCTCACATGGGACACCAGATACGCAGTATTTT
TRBV5-1	TRBJ2-3	TRBD2	few	CASSLGTSGDTQYF	TGCGCCAGCAGCTTGGGAACTAGCGGGGATACGCAGTATTTT
TRBV5-1	TRBJ2-7	TRBD1	NA	CASSFGTVVYEQYF	TGCGCCAGCAGCTTCGGGACAGTGGTCTACGAGCAGTACTTC
TRBV11-2	TRBJ2-3	TRBD2	NA	CASSFERGGTDTQYF	TGTGCCAGCAGCTTCGAGCGGGGGGGCACAGATACGCAGTATTTT
TRBV7-3	TRBJ1-2	NA	NA	CASSPDGYGYTF	TGTGCCAGCAGCCCGGACGGATATGGCTACACCTTC
TRBV9	TRBJ1-3	TRBD1	few	CASSVFEGALGNTIYF	TGTGCCAGCAGCGTATTTGAGGGGGCTCTCGGAAACACCATATATTTT
TRBV7-2	TRBJ2-1	TRBD2	few	CASSLAQRELVSNEQFF	TGTGCCAGCAGCTTAGCCCAGCGGGAGTTGGTAAGCAATGAGCAGTTCTTC
TRBV7-2	TRBJ1-1	TRBD1	NA	CASSAWTGGWGTEAFF	TGTGCCAGCAGCGCCTGGACAGGGGGCTGGGGCACTGAAGCTTTCTTT
TRBV2	TRBJ2-7	TRBD2	NA	CASRAGGGSYEQYF	TGTGCCAGCAGGGCTGGCGGGGGATCCTACGAGCAGTACTTC
TRBV29-1	TRBJ1-3	NA	once	CSALKQGRDTIYF	TGCAGCGCGTTAAAACAGGGCCGGGACACCATATATTTT
TRBV7-2	TRBJ2-6	NA	NA	CASSGIRGVSGANVLTF	TGTGCCAGCAGCGGGATACGAGGGGTTTCTGGGGCCAACGTCCTGACTTTC
TRBV30	TRBJ2-2	TRBD2	few	CAWSVLGEGTGELFF	TGTGCCTGGAGTGTACTCGGGGAGGGGACCGGGGAGCTGTTTTTT
TRBV18	TRBJ1-1	NA	few	CASTYGSEAFF	TGTGCCAGCACGTACGGTTCTGAAGCTTTCTTT
TRBV18	TRBJ2-7	TRBD1	few	CASSPQQGTVDTEQYF	TGTGCCAGCTCACCGCAACAAGGGACAGTAGATACCGAGCAGTACTTC
TRBV9	TRBJ2-1	NA	NA	CASSAPQGYNEQFF	TGTGCCAGCAGCGCGCCCCAGGGATACAATGAGCAGTTCTTC
TRBV7-2	TRBJ2-1	NA	NA	CASSPGVRNNEQFF	TGTGCCAGCAGCCCCGGGGTGAGGAACAATGAGCAGTTCTTC
TRBV12-2	TRBJ2-1	NA	NA	CASRLAILAGIYYNEQFF	TGTGCAAGTCGCTTAGCGATACTAGCGGGAATATACTACAATGAGCAGTTCTTC
TRBV12-5	TRBJ2-1	TRBD2	few	CASGLVGTSGINEQFF	TGTGCTAGTGGTTTGGTAGGGACTAGCGGGATCAATGAGCAGTTCTTC
TRBV7-9	TRBJ2-5	TRBD2	once	CASSLQMTSGRETQYF	TGTGCCAGCAGCCTGCAGATGACTAGCGGGAGAGAGACCCAGTACTTC
TRBV6-1	TRBJ2-7	TRBD2	NA	CASSAGTSFSYEQYF	TGTGCCAGCAGCGCCGGGACTAGTTTTTCCTACGAGCAGTACTTC
TRBV7-2	TRBJ2-3	NA	NA	CASSLVGGTDTQYF	TGTGCCAGCAGCTTAGTCGGCGGCACAGATACGCAGTATTTT
TRBV10-3	TRBJ2-7	TRBD1	few	CATRDRVTYEQYF	TGTGCCACCCGGGACAGGGTTACCTACGAGCAGTACTTC
TRBV5-1	TRBJ2-1	NA	NA	CASSLSINNEQFF	TGCGCCAGCAGCTTGTCCATAAACAATGAGCAGTTCTTC
TRBV5-6	TRBJ2-5	TRBD2	NA	CASSPLAGTGETQYF	TGTGCCAGCAGCCCACTAGCGGGGACGGGGGAGACCCAGTACTTC
TRBV9	TRBJ2-3	NA	few	CASSSLRALTDTQYF	TGTGCCAGCAGCTCCTTGAGGGCCCTCACAGATACGCAGTATTTT
TRBV7-9	TRBJ2-5	TRBD2	few	CASSSGLAQETQYF	TGTGCCAGCAGCTCCGGACTAGCGCAAGAGACCCAGTACTTC
TRBV6-5	TRBJ1-4	TRBD1	NA	CASSARQGTNEKLFF	TGTGCCAGCAGTGCCCGACAGGGAACTAATGAAAAACTGTTTTTT
TRBV30	TRBJ2-5	NA	NA	CAWSRTGGRKETQYF	TGTGCCTGGAGTCGAACCGGGGGCAGGAAGGAGACCCAGTACTTC
TRBV10-3	TRBJ2-5	NA	few	CAISPDSRTRETQYF	TGTGCCATCAGCCCGGACAGCCGGACCAGAGAGACCCAGTACTTC
TRBV7-3	TRBJ1-1	NA	few	CASGRTAFSEAFF	TGTGCCAGCGGTAGGACAGCTTTCTCCGAAGCTTTCTTT
TRBV7-2	TRBJ2-2	TRBD2	few	CASSTGLARPGELFF	TGTGCCAGCAGCACGGGACTAGCGAGGCCCGGGGAGCTGTTTTTT
TRBV7-2	TRBJ1-3	NA	NA	CASSFRTASGNTIYF	TGTGCCAGCAGCTTCCGGACAGCCTCTGGAAACACCATATATTTT
TRBV20-1	TRBJ2-3	NA	medium-sized	CSAKRTDTQYF	TGCAGTGCTAAACGTACAGATACGCAGTATTTT
TRBV18	TRBJ2-1	NA	NA	CASSPVTSRRGINEQFF	TGTGCCAGCTCACCAGTCACGTCTCGCCGGGGTATCAATGAGCAGTTCTTC
TRBV5-1	TRBJ2-5	TRBD2	NA	CASSLAGLAGYETQYF	TGCGCCAGCAGCTTGGCCGGACTAGCGGGGTACGAGACCCAGTACTTC
TRBV15	TRBJ1-5	TRBD1	few	CATSRPPGQVLVQPQHF	TGTGCCACCAGCAGACCCCCCGGACAGGTCCTTGTACAGCCCCAGCATTTT
TRBV30	TRBJ2-7	NA	many	CAWSVSRRQYF	TGTGCCTGGAGTGTATCGAGGCGGCAGTACTTC
TRBV27	TRBJ2-1	TRBD2	few	CASSLLAGGLNEQFF	TGTGCCAGCAGTTTACTAGCGGGGGGGCTGAATGAGCAGTTCTTC
TRBV11-2	TRBJ2-7	NA	NA	CASSWGMVGEQYF	TGTGCCAGCAGCTGGGGGATGGTGGGTGAGCAGTACTTC
TRBV30	TRBJ2-1	TRBD1	NA	CAWSHSPDRGQFF	TGTGCCTGGAGCCATAGCCCAGACAGGGGGCAGTTCTTC
TRBV29-1	TRBJ2-1	TRBD2	NA	CSVTRLAGAYNEQFF	TGCAGCGTTACAAGACTAGCGGGGGCCTACAATGAGCAGTTCTTC
TRBV7-9	TRBJ1-1	NA	few	CASSPGWGEAFF	TGTGCCAGCAGTCCCGGGTGGGGCGAAGCTTTCTTT
TRBV7-2	TRBJ2-6	TRBD2	many	CARAGLTANVLTF	TGTGCCAGAGCGGGGCTAACAGCCAACGTCCTGACTTTC
TRBV6-5	TRBJ1-2	TRBD1	NA	CASSYSTGDYGYTF	TGTGCCAGCAGTTACTCGACAGGGGACTATGGCTACACCTTC
TRBV7-2	TRBJ2-7	TRBD2	few	CASSASGRADEQYF	TGTGCCAGCAGCGCGAGCGGGAGGGCCGACGAGCAGTACTTC
TRBV7-2	TRBJ2-3	TRBD2	NA	CASSLRGSGGVTDTQYF	TGTGCCAGCAGCCTCCGGGGTAGCGGGGGTGTGACAGATACGCAGTATTTT
TRBV5-1	TRBJ2-7	TRBD1	many	CASSLTGQGYEQYF	TGCGCCAGCAGCTTGACGGGACAGGGCTACGAGCAGTACTTC
TRBV7-9	TRBJ1-4	NA	NA	CASSLEGLKEKLFF	TGTGCCAGCAGCTTGGAGGGACTGAAGGAAAAACTGTTTTTT
TRBV18	TRBJ2-7	NA	NA	CASSPPGDVQYF	TGTGCCAGCTCACCACCGGGCGATGTGCAGTACTTC
TRBV9	TRBJ1-6	NA	few	CASSVASDNSPLHF	TGTGCCAGCAGCGTAGCCTCGGACAATTCACCCCTCCACTTT
TRBV28	TRBJ1-2	NA	NA	CASTPASPATTF	TGTGCCAGCACCCCAGCTTCACCTGCCACCACCTTC